This TCR beta chain was captured in a study of response to subunit inactivated influenza vaccine. CDR3 size: 16 residues. The V and J ends lost 0 bases and 3 bases respectively, with 13 bases between them. Germline loops: CDR1 MGHDK, CDR2 SYGVNS. A single record per CDR3 protein comes from TCRdb applying MiXCR to the RT-PCR reads. The sample contains more than 450,000 distinct CDR3 sequences, approximately 7.7% of which appear only once. This receptor was taken from a man between 50 and 69 years old who received an inactivated influenza vaccine. The chain joins TRBV25-1 to TRBJ2-3; D not certain. This specimen consisted of PBMCs from blood, obtained about 24 months after vaccination. CDR3 protein: CASSEYSRWGTDTQYF. The CDR3 nucleotides are TGTGCCAGCAGTGAATATTCGAGGTGGGGAACAGATACGCAGTATTTT.